This T cell receptor (beta chain) is drawn from a study of regulatory T cells in long-lasting Graves disease. Building the TCR beta libraries relied on iRepertoire HTBI primers, and CDR3 regions underwent Arm-PCR. TCRdb fed the multiplex PCR reads into MiXCR, producing one record per CDR3 protein. The sample lists 620,000 or so distinct CDR3 sequences, roughly 16% seen once, with about 20% in the top ten. Indicated time point: newly diagnosed GD, antithyroid drugs for less than 3 months. TCR sequences were obtained from RNA taken from PBMCs. The same specimen was also included in a second study, on T cells in Graves' hyperthyroidism and ophthalmopathy. Per that paper: Blood also contained most expanded thyroid clonotypes above 0.001.

The sequenced sample was peripheral blood mononuclear cells (PBMCs), obtained at new diagnosis, from a patient treated with antithyroid drugs. This clonotype was sampled from a woman aged 25 to 45 with Graves disease.

Here the CDR3 reads CATSEASSGANVLTF. The CDR3 DNA follows: TGTGCCACCAGTGAAGCAAGCTCTGGGGCCAACGTCCTGACTTTC. The chain uses TRBV24-1 and TRBJ2-6, with D unresolved. This CDR3 comprises 15 residues. Trimming took 4 bases from V and 0 from J, leaving 6 bases between them. The germline V gene encodes CDR1 KGHDR and CDR2 SFDVKD.